What follows are 22 T cell receptor beta chains derived from one specimen sequenced in a study of human T cells and chemical hapten exposure. This sample's time point: pre-sensitization, week 0. Documented treatment: therapeutic diphenylcyclopropenone sensitization with weekly scalp DPC. TCRdb independently ran MiXCR on the RACE reads; one entry per CDR3 protein. The top ten hold 4.5% to 6% of the sample, which has 40,000 to 50,000 distinct CDR3 sequences, over 10% seen once. The material sequenced was whole blood, taken in connection with sensitization to the hapten diphenylcyclopropenone (DPC). Receptor source: a woman in her 30s with alopecia areata. Some clones in this sample may be carry-over from other donors' samples.

This chain uses TRBV19 with TRBJ2-7, with D tentatively TRBD2 (6 bases). Germline CDR1 LNHDA, CDR2 SQIVND (reference sequence). The CDR3 sequence is 15 residues long. V was shortened by 5 bases and J by 2 bases, with 16 bases between the two germline ends. CDR3 DNA sequence: TGTGCCAGTAGTGACCCCGGGGGTTATGCCTACGAGCAGTACTTC. Its translation is CASSDPGGYAYEQYF.

The chain links TRBV20-1 to TRBJ2-5; D might be TRBD2 (5 bases). Germline CDR1 DFQATT, CDR2 SNEGSKA (reference sequence). The CDR3 consists of 13 residues. Trimming pared 5 bases from V and 2 bases from J, leaving 12 bases between. CDR3 sequence reads: CSAEYTSQETQYF. Written as DNA, the CDR3 is TGCAGTGCTGAGTATACTAGTCAAGAGACCCAGTACTTC.

This clonotype showed up just a few times. The V call is TRBV5-1, the J call TRBJ1-4; TRBD1 agrees at 12 bases. V shed 0 bases and J 6 bases; nucleotides not matched to a gene: 6. Looked up from germline, CDR1 is SGHRS and CDR2 is YFSETQ. The CDR3 loop spans 17 amino acids. The chain's CDR3 is CASSLAGTGGGDEKLFF. The DNA of the CDR3 is TGCGCCAGCAGCTTGGCCGGGACAGGGGGCGGCGATGAAAAACTGTTTTTT.

This clonotype has only a few counts. The chain combines TRBV12-3 or TRBV12-4 with TRBJ2-2, with 7 bases fitting TRBD2. The CDR3 spans 15 residues. J was trimmed by 4 bases and V by 4 bases; bases with no gene match: 6. The chain's CDR3 is CASSWGGGGTGELFF. The DNA of the CDR3 is TGTGCCAGCAGTTGGGGCGGCGGGGGCACCGGGGAGCTGTTTTTT.

In this sample, this clonotype turned up a few times. The gene calls are TRBV4-2 and TRBJ2-1; weak D call: TRBD2 (6 bases). CDR3 length: 15 amino acids. V was pared by 0 bases and J by 13 bases, with 19 bases between. Germline-derived CDR1 and CDR2 are LGHNA and YNFKEQ. For the CDR3, the DNA is TGTGCCAGCAGCCAAGATTACGGCGGGGTTAATGTCCAGTTCTTC. Encoded protein: CASSQDYGGVNVQFF.

The V and J genes are TRBV6-2 or TRBV6-3 and TRBJ2-7, with D possibly matching TRBD1 (6 bases). The V gene lost 4 bases and the J gene lost 2 bases, with 9 bases spanning the gap. The CDR3 is 13 amino acids. Looked up from germline, CDR1 is MNHEY and CDR2 is SVGEGT. The CDR3 is CASSSGGTYEQYF. CDR3 sequence (DNA): TGTGCCAGCAGTTCTGGGGGCACCTACGAGCAGTACTTC.

The chain employs TRBV29-1 and TRBJ2-3, with D maybe TRBD1 (5 bases). V shed 4 bases and J shed 2 bases, with 7 bases lying between them. The CDR3 is 12 residues long. Looked up from germline, CDR1 is SQVTM and CDR2 is ANQGSEA. The CDR3 spells CSVVTDTDTQYF. The CDR3 bases are TGCAGCGTTGTGACAGACACAGATACGCAGTATTTT.

There are many counts of this clonotype. The J gene is TRBJ1-4, the V gene TRBV7-2, with D unclear. Germline V lookup: CDR1 SGHTA, CDR2 FQGNSA. V lost 3 bases to trimming and J lost 5 bases, with 7 bases between them. This CDR3 is 13 amino acids long. In nucleotides, the CDR3 is TGTGCCAGCAGCTTTCTCCAAAATGAAAAACTGTTTTTT. Amino acid sequence: CASSFLQNEKLFF.

This clonotype was counted at least ten times. The chain combines TRBV20-1 with TRBJ2-7; D may match TRBD1 or TRBD2 (6 bases each). This CDR3 spans 17 amino acids. The ends were cut back, 6 bases at V and 4 bases at J, with 28 bases in the middle. CDR1 is DFQATT, CDR2 SNEGSKA, per germline (reference sequence). CDR3 amino acids: CSASRGGPVTRLYEQYF. Written as DNA, the CDR3 is TGCAGTGCCTCAAGAGGGGGGCCTGTGACCCGATTATACGAGCAGTACTTC.

The table lists this clonotype with a few counts. The chain uses TRBV2 and TRBJ2-3; TRBD2 aligns across 10 bases. Germline-derived CDR1 and CDR2 are SNHLY and FYNNEI. V was clipped by 3 bases and J by 4 bases; unmatched bases: 4. The CDR3 consists of 15 residues. DNA for the CDR3: TGTGCCAGCAGTGACGGGACTAGCGTTCCAGATACGCAGTATTTT. Amino acids: CASSDGTSVPDTQYF.

CDR3 DNA: TGTGCCAGCAGCCCCAGCCCTGTCACTGAAGCTTTCTTT. This encodes CASSPSPVTEAFF. The chain has TRBV7-9 and TRBJ1-1; D gene uncertain. The CDR3 consists of 13 residues. The ends were cut back, 5 bases at V and 4 bases at J, with 11 bases in the middle. Germline loops: CDR1 SEHNR, CDR2 FQNEAQ (reference sequence).

The sample holds many counts of this clonotype. V and J are TRBV6-5 and TRBJ1-1, with D perhaps matching TRBD1 (5 bases). Germline loops: CDR1 MNHEY, CDR2 SVGAGI. Trimming left V 4 bases short and J 5 bases short, with 14 bases between. The length of the CDR3 is 14 residues. The CDR3 sequence: CASSSNLDTTEAFF. CDR3 in DNA: TGTGCCAGCAGTTCCAACTTGGACACGACTGAAGCTTTCTTT.

Comment on this clonotype: Being one base from a much bigger clone, this may be a read error. This chain connects TRBV7-8 to TRBJ2-1; 7 bases line up with TRBD2. Germline lookup yields CDR1 SGHVS and CDR2 FQNEAQ. After removal of 8 bases from V and 5 bases from J, the junction contained 9 bases not matched to a gene. The CDR3 is 14 residues long. The CDR3 region is CASRPLANDNEQFF. DNA of the CDR3: TGTGCCAGCCGTCCACTAGCGAACGACAATGAGCAGTTCTTC.

This clonotype was counted only a few times. The rearrangement joins TRBV20-1 to TRBJ1-5; 7 bases are shared with TRBD1. The CDR3 has 16 residues. V was clipped by 0 bases and J by 6 bases; unmatched bases: 11. Germline V gene lookup returns CDR1 DFQATT and CDR2 SNEGSKA (reference sequence). In DNA, the CDR3 is TGCAGTGCTAGAGATAGGGCAGGGGGAGGCGGTCAGCCCCAGCATTTT. Translated: CSARDRAGGGGQPQHF.

This clonotype occurred many times. The chain links TRBV7-6 to TRBJ2-1; D gene uncertain. Germline V gene sequence: CDR1 SGHVS, CDR2 FNYEAQ. Trimming removed 0 bases at V and 6 bases at J, with 6 bases between. The CDR3 has 13 amino acids. This CDR3 is CASSLAGANEQFF. The CDR3 region has the DNA TGTGCCAGCAGCTTAGCGGGCGCCAATGAGCAGTTCTTC. The full variable domain, in which reference TRBV7-6 and TRBJ2-1 provide the parts outside the CDR3, is GAGVSQSPRYKVTKRGQDVALRCDPISGHVSLYWYRQALGQGPEFLTYFNYEAQQDKSGLPNDRFSAERPEGSISTLTIQRTEQRDSAMYRCASSLAGANEQFFGPGTRLTVL.

The V gene is TRBV10-3, the J gene TRBJ2-5, with D tentatively TRBD2 (6 bases). Looked up from germline, CDR1 is ENHRY and CDR2 is SYGVKD. V gave up 3 bases and J gave up 5 bases, with 13 bases separating them. This CDR3 comprises 14 residues. The CDR3, as DNA: TGTGCCATCAGTGATGATGCGGGAAGGGAGACCCAGTACTTC. Residues: CAISDDAGRETQYF.

The chain employs TRBV6-5 and TRBJ2-7, with 11 bases aligning to TRBD2. CDR3 length equals 15 residues. The V segment lost 6 bases and the J segment 0 bases; nucleotides outside the gene matches: 4. Germline V gene lookup returns CDR1 MNHEY and CDR2 SVGAGI. The CDR3 DNA reads TGTGCCAGCAGCTGGACTAGCGGGCCCTCCTACGAGCAGTACTTC. It encodes CASSWTSGPSYEQYF.

This clonotype has ten or more counts. The chain uses TRBV20-1 and TRBJ2-3; the D gene is possibly TRBD2 (6 bases). V lost 8 bases and J 2 bases, leaving 17 bases between the germline ends. The germline V gene encodes CDR1 DFQATT and CDR2 SNEGSKA (reference sequence). The CDR3 totals 14 residues. The DNA for the CDR3 is TGCAGTTCGATGGGGGGACTCGTCACAGATACGCAGTATTTT. This sequence encodes CSSMGGLVTDTQYF.

A few counts support this clonotype. J is TRBJ2-7 and V is TRBV20-1, with 10 bases aligning to TRBD1. Trimming took 7 bases from V and 3 from J; bases not matched to a gene: 12. CDR1 and CDR2 from the germline V gene are DFQATT and SNEGSKA (reference sequence). The CDR3 length is 15 residues. The DNA for the CDR3 is TGCAGTGTTAAGGGTCCGGGACAGGGGATCTACGAGCAGTACTTC. This sequence encodes CSVKGPGQGIYEQYF.

This clonotype has a count of ten or more. V is TRBV27 and J is TRBJ1-1, with no clear D. Trimming left V 3 bases short and J 4 bases short, with 15 bases between. The CDR3 length is 15 residues. Germline lookup yields CDR1 MNHEY and CDR2 SMNVEV (reference sequence). The CDR3 DNA reads as TGTGCCAGCAGTTTTCGTGCGGGCTACGGCACTGAAGCTTTCTTT. Protein sequence: CASSFRAGYGTEAFF.

This clonotype showed up just a few times. This chain uses TRBV19 with TRBJ2-5; D is possibly TRBD2 (5 bases). The CDR3 sequence is 16 residues long. Trimming removed 3 bases from V and 7 bases from J, with 21 bases in between. Germline CDR1 reads LNHDA; CDR2 reads SQIVND (reference sequence). In DNA form, the CDR3 reads TGTGCCAGTAGTATCAAACGGGATGGTGGCACGGGGACCCAGTACTTC. Its protein product is CASSIKRDGGTGTQYF.

This clonotype was seen a handful of times. The gene calls are TRBV3-1 and TRBJ2-5, with D perhaps matching TRBD2 (6 bases). Per germline, CDR1 LGHDT and CDR2 YNNKEL (reference sequence). V was shortened by 4 bases and J by 6 bases, with 15 bases between the two germline ends. The length of the CDR3 is 14 residues. CDR3 protein: CASSPGGTEQTQYF. Written as DNA, the CDR3 is TGTGCCAGCAGCCCCGGGGGAACCGAACAGACCCAGTACTTC.